Included here is one TCR beta chain sequence, with context. This record belongs to a study of blood T cell repertoires in COVID-19. Study context: Samples taken during acute and convalescent COVID-19 were collected in the United States, Italy and Spain. From T cells, B-cell-depleted T cells, or PBMCs came the material, which was cDNA or gDNA.

Measured with immunoSEQ multiplex PCR; TCRdb has only the in-frame clones, and not every one. The table has around 100,000 clones, over 75% seen once. This CDR3 region has 16 residues. The germline V gene has CDR1 SGHAT and CDR2 FQNNGV. The J segment lost 3 bases and the V segment lost 7 bases, leaving 10 bases of the junction unmatched. The sample taken for sequencing was peripheral blood. The rearrangement joins TRBV11-2 to TRBJ2-1; 9 bases match TRBD2. This TCR was sampled from a human donor in a cohort sampled during active or convalescent COVID-19. The CDR3 DNA reads TGTGCCAGCACCGCGGGGCTAGCGGGGTTCTACAATGAGCAGTTCTTC. Translation gives CASTAGLAGFYNEQFF.